This entry describes one T cell receptor (beta chain). This entry is derived from a study of PD-1 blockade in classical Hodgkin lymphoma. Method: immunoSEQ multiplex PCR; TCRdb's copy keeps in-frame clones and lacks some. The sample lists 75,000 to 100,000 clones; 85% to 95% were seen once. Time point here: cycle 4 day 1 (C4D1), after five to seven weeks of nivolumab. Every patient experienced relapse after autologous stem cell transplantation, and brentuximab vedotin exposure varied. V shed 6 bases and J shed 2 bases, with 11 bases lying between them. Germline V gene sequence: CDR1 MNHNS, CDR2 SASEGT. CDR3 size: 14 residues.

The material sequenced was peripheral blood mononuclear cells (PBMCs), taken before the fourth cycle of nivolumab. This TCR was recovered from a human donor with classical Hodgkin lymphoma. The chain is built from TRBV6-1 and TRBJ2-1; D is perhaps TRBD2 (5 bases). The CDR3 reads CASRYAGTYNEQFF. CDR3 DNA: TGTGCCAGCAGATATGCCGGGACCTACAATGAGCAGTTCTTC.